This T cell receptor beta chain was recovered during a study of early T cells in non-severe SARS-CoV-2 infection. In the study overall: Sequencing was performed on bulk RNA from unsorted whole blood, leaving chains unpaired. Points from the study as a whole: Matching against VDJdb likely underestimated virus-specific expansions, favoring anti-spike CD8.

As part of library construction, unique molecular identifiers were attached to individual cDNA molecules. TCRdb reanalysed the 5' RACE reads using MiXCR and keeps one entry per CDR3 protein. The data contain around 50,000 distinct CDR3 sequences, around 12% of them singletons. In its sample, this clonotype was seen many times. Its antigen is not known. The TCR was taken from an adult who was a healthcare worker with PCR-confirmed SARS-CoV-2 infection or an uninfected control (not recorded which). The sequenced sample was whole blood.

CDR3 bases: TGTGCCAGCAGTTTTTCGGAGTACGAGCAGTACTTC. This gives the protein CASSFSEYEQYF. The rearrangement joins TRBV28 to TRBJ2-7; the D is unclear. Trimming cost V 3 bases and J 4 bases, with 7 bases left between them. Germline V gives CDR1 MDHEN, CDR2 SYDVKM. The CDR3 is 12 residues long.